This is a list of T cell receptor beta chains from one sample in a study of metastatic and nonmetastatic thyroid tumors. TCRdb re-called the PCR reads via MiXCR. The sample lists some 93,000 clones; roughly 13% were seen once. Source material: blood. The receptors originated from a female donor with papillary thyroid cancer or a benign thyroid nodule (not recorded which). Some clones in this sample may be carry-over from other donors' samples. Both conserved end residues are part of each CDR3. A D gene is named only where the DNA matches it firmly. Rows may omit the clone size; those that give it use once, few, many or a size class.

CDR3: CASSPPGQGVRRETQYF; DNA: TGTGCCAGCAGCCCACCCGGACAGGGGGTCAGGAGAGAGACCCAGTACTTC; V: TRBV11-2; J: TRBJ2-5; D: TRBD1; size: medium-sized
CDR3: CASSQEVGGSQWSEQFF; DNA: TGCGCCAGCAGCCAAGAAGTAGGCGGGAGTCAGTGGAGTGAGCAGTTCTTC; V: TRBV4-3; J: TRBJ2-1; D: TRBD2; size: many
CDR3: CSSPPKATSTDTQYF; DNA: TGCAGTTCCCCACCCAAGGCCACAAGCACAGATACGCAGTATTTT; V: TRBV20-1; J: TRBJ2-3; D: -; size: many
CDR3: CSAQDPLTGELFF; DNA: TGCAGTGCCCAGGACCCATTGACCGGGGAGCTGTTTTTT; V: TRBV20-1; J: TRBJ2-2; D: -; size: many
CDR3: CASSSSLYRSWANVLTF; DNA: TGTGCCAGCAGCTCCTCGCTTTACCGGTCTTGGGCCAACGTCCTTACTTTC; V: TRBV7-6; J: TRBJ2-6; D: -; size: -
CDR3: CASSLLRWGEAFF; DNA: TGTGCCAGCAGCTTACTAAGATGGGGGGAAGCTTTCTTT; V: TRBV7-8; J: TRBJ1-1; D: -; size: many
CDR3: CASRSGYTNTEAFF; DNA: TGTGCCAGTAGATCCGGGTATACGAACACTGAAGCTTTCTTT; V: TRBV19; J: TRBJ1-1; D: -; size: -
CDR3: CAISLSAGGIYDQYF; DNA: TGTGCCATCAGCTTGAGTGCGGGAGGGATCTACGATCAGTACTTC; V: TRBV5-5; J: TRBJ2-7; D: TRBD2; size: -
CDR3: CASSGGQGVNNEKLFF; DNA: TGTGCCAGCAGCGGGGGACAGGGCGTGAATAATGAAAAACTGTTTTTT; V: TRBV9; J: TRBJ1-4; D: TRBD1; size: many
CDR3: CASGGTGLLGNEQFF; DNA: TGTGCCAGCGGGGGGACAGGCCTCCTCGGCAATGAGCAGTTCTTC; V: TRBV6-2/TRBV6-3; J: TRBJ2-1; D: TRBD1; size: many
CDR3: CASSVSIPYANTGELFF; DNA: TGTGCCAGCAGCGTTTCTATTCCCTATGCGAACACCGGGGAGCTGTTTTTT; V: TRBV9; J: TRBJ2-2; D: -; size: -
CDR3: CASSLGLAGYGELFF; DNA: TGTGCCAGCAGTTTAGGTCTAGCGGGGTACGGGGAGCTGTTTTTT; V: TRBV28; J: TRBJ2-2; D: TRBD2; size: many
CDR3: CASSLAGTSTGELFF; DNA: TGTGCCAGCAGTTTGGCCGGGACTAGCACCGGGGAGCTGTTTTTT; V: TRBV27; J: TRBJ2-2; D: TRBD2; size: many
CDR3: CASSLNIGWEETQYF; DNA: TGTGCCAGCAGTTTAAACATAGGCTGGGAAGAGACCCAGTACTTC; V: TRBV27; J: TRBJ2-5; D: -; size: many
CDR3: CASITSGSYNEQFF; DNA: TGTGCCAGCATAACTAGCGGGTCTTACAATGAGCAGTTCTTC; V: TRBV6-1; J: TRBJ2-1; D: TRBD2; size: few
CDR3: CASSQDSSYEQYF; DNA: TGTGCCAGCTCCCAGGACTCCTCCTACGAGCAGTACTTC; V: TRBV2; J: TRBJ2-7; D: -; size: many
CDR3: CAWSRWMGEAFF; DNA: TGTGCCTGGAGTCGTTGGATGGGTGAAGCTTTCTTT; V: TRBV30; J: TRBJ1-1; D: -; size: -
CDR3: CASSSQGGSADSPLHF; DNA: TGTGCCAGCAGCAGTCAAGGCGGCTCAGCGGATTCACCCCTCCACTTT; V: TRBV7-2; J: TRBJ1-6; D: -; size: many
CDR3: CASRTGQGVFQPQHF; DNA: TGTGCCAGCAGGACCGGACAGGGCGTATTCCAGCCCCAGCATTTT; V: TRBV6-1; J: TRBJ1-5; D: TRBD1; size: many
CDR3: CSARKPGSGSYEQYF; DNA: TGCAGTGCTAGAAAGCCGGGTAGCGGCTCCTACGAGCAGTACTTC; V: TRBV20-1; J: TRBJ2-7; D: -; size: once
CDR3: CAISEFVTAQETQYF; DNA: TGTGCCATCAGTGAGTTCGTCACAGCCCAAGAGACCCAGTACTTC; V: TRBV10-3; J: TRBJ2-5; D: -; size: many
CDR3: CASSPSQGRFLETQYF; DNA: TGCGCCAGCAGCCCATCACAGGGGAGGTTTTTGGAGACCCAGTACTTC; V: TRBV5-1; J: TRBJ2-5; D: -; size: many
CDR3: CASSPISGSGEDTQYF; DNA: TGTGCCAGCAGCCCCATAAGCGGGAGTGGGGAGGATACGCAGTATTTT; V: TRBV9; J: TRBJ2-3; D: TRBD2; size: many
CDR3: CASSYSPSITGELFF; DNA: TGTGCCAGCAGTTACTCTCCTAGTATTACCGGGGAGCTGTTTTTT; V: TRBV6-2/TRBV6-3; J: TRBJ2-2; D: -; size: many
CDR3: CASSLSGRAYEQYF; DNA: TGTGCCAGCAGCTTATCCGGGAGAGCCTACGAGCAGTACTTC; V: TRBV7-9; J: TRBJ2-7; D: -; size: -
CDR3: CASSPAQGSGSPLHF; DNA: TGTGCCAGCAGTCCCGCACAGGGTTCCGGATCACCCCTCCACTTT; V: TRBV28; J: TRBJ1-6; D: -; size: many
CDR3: CASTLSSSGNTIYF; DNA: TGTGCCAGCACCCTATCCAGCTCTGGAAACACCATATATTTT; V: TRBV12-3/TRBV12-4; J: TRBJ1-3; D: -; size: many
CDR3: CASSEGGGVETQYF; DNA: TGTGCCAGCAGTGAAGGGGGCGGTGTAGAGACCCAGTACTTC; V: TRBV2; J: TRBJ2-5; D: -; size: medium-sized